A selection of T cell receptor beta chains follows, all from one sample in a study of spatial heterogeneity in lung cancer. TCRdb analysed the 5' RACE reads with MiXCR anew, one entry per CDR3 protein. This repertoire shows just under 4,500 distinct CDR3 sequences, roughly 7% found once; its top ten account for about 24%. Here the sequenced sample was lung tumor tissue, taken at surgery. Receptors were obtained from a male donor with early-stage non-small cell lung cancer. The CDR3 runs from the conserved cysteine through the conserved F or W. The D gene is left open where the match is weak. Only part of the rows carry a size: once, few, many, or a class if the clone is expanded.

CDR3: CASSYSGTGGLAFF
DNA: TGTGCCAGCAGTTACTCGGGGACAGGGGGCCTGGCTTTCTTT
size: medium-sized
V: TRBV6-2/TRBV6-3
J: TRBJ1-1
D: TRBD1

CDR3: CASIGTGGIGEAFF
DNA: TGTGCCAGCATCGGTACAGGGGGTATTGGTGAAGCTTTCTTT
size: medium-sized
V: TRBV5-4
J: TRBJ1-1
D: TRBD1

CDR3: CASSQVGLTLADTQYF
DNA: TGTGCCAGCAGCCAAGTGGGACTCACCTTGGCAGATACGCAGTATTTT
size: many
V: TRBV3-1
J: TRBJ2-3
D: NA

CDR3: CSASPSGLGGEQFF
DNA: TGCAGTGCTAGTCCTAGCGGTTTGGGGGGTGAGCAGTTCTTC
size: many
V: TRBV20-1
J: TRBJ2-1
D: TRBD2

CDR3: CASSSGQVVTGELFF
DNA: TGTGCCAGCAGTTCCGGACAGGTCGTCACCGGGGAGCTGTTTTTT
size: many
V: TRBV7-9
J: TRBJ2-2
D: TRBD1

CDR3: CAWSRDNMNTEAFF
DNA: TGTGCCTGGAGCCGGGATAACATGAACACTGAAGCTTTCTTT
size: medium-sized
V: TRBV30
J: TRBJ1-1
D: NA

CDR3: CATTVGADGELFF
DNA: TGTGCCACCACCGTTGGGGCGGACGGGGAGCTGTTTTTT
size: many
V: TRBV21-1
J: TRBJ2-2
D: NA

CDR3: CSAHLVGGGYGYTF
DNA: TGCAGCGCTCATTTGGTGGGGGGCGGCTATGGCTACACCTTC
size: medium-sized
V: TRBV29-1
J: TRBJ1-2
D: NA

CDR3: CRVAGARHEQFF
DNA: TGCAGGGTAGCGGGAGCTAGACATGAGCAGTTCTTC
size: NA
V: TRBV20-1
J: TRBJ2-1
D: TRBD2

CDR3: CAWSVTGGAGANVLTF
DNA: TGTGCCTGGAGTGTGACCGGAGGAGCTGGGGCCAACGTCCTGACTTTC
size: medium-sized
V: TRBV30
J: TRBJ2-6
D: NA

CDR3: CASGDSGSNGELFF
DNA: TGCGCCAGCGGCGACAGTGGATCGAACGGGGAGCTGTTTTTT
size: few
V: TRBV5-1
J: TRBJ2-2
D: NA

CDR3: CASSPGTGGVETQYF
DNA: TGTGCCAGCAGCCCCGGGACAGGCGGGGTGGAGACCCAGTACTTC
size: medium-sized
V: TRBV7-9
J: TRBJ2-5
D: TRBD1

CDR3: CASSYSSLDSYEQYF
DNA: TGTGCCAGCAGTTACTCGAGCCTGGACAGCTACGAGCAGTACTTC
size: medium-sized
V: TRBV6-5
J: TRBJ2-7
D: NA